The text below deals with one TCR beta chain. Antigen: not known. The source of the sample is a study of cytomegalovirus exposure and HLA in healthy donors. Overall study context: There were roughly 120 million unique TCR beta sequences, drawn from about 190 million T cells, in an earlier analysis.

The CDR3 sequence is 13 residues long. With 3 bases removed from V and 3 bases from J, the gap between germline ends came to 10 bases. Germline V lookup: CDR1 SGHDT, CDR2 YYEEEE. Study-level points and caveats: It was reported that the classifier diagnosed cytomegalovirus status with high specificity and sensitivity in both the original and validation cohorts.

A multiplex PCR was run with 60 Vbeta primers and 13 Jbeta primers. Assay used: immunoSEQ multiplex PCR; TCRdb lists only in-frame clones, some missing. Seen here are fewer than 200,000 clones, 75% to 85% observed once, and the top ten hold about 0.7%. This TCR was recovered from a boy aged 5 to 17 in good health and CMV-seronegative. Sequenced input: PBMCs. The chain has TRBV5-6 and TRBJ2-7; D perhaps matches TRBD1 (5 bases). CDR3 loop: CASSSRQSYEQYF. DNA of the CDR3: TGTGCCAGCAGCTCCCGACAGAGCTACGAGCAGTACTTC.